The clone carrying this T cell receptor (beta chain) was seen ten or more times. The data stem from a study of T-cell reconstitution after alpha-beta-depleted transplantation in children. The CDR3 contains 16 residues. Trimming removed 1 base from V and 7 bases from J; junction bases left unmatched: 10. Germline V lookup: CDR1 SGHVS, CDR2 FNYEAQ. Unique molecular identifiers were incorporated when the TCRbeta library was constructed. TCRdb processed the PCR reads anew with MiXCR; each CDR3 protein has one entry. The top ten clones hold over 0.95% of a sample with around 680,000 distinct CDR3 sequences, 16% of them seen once.

The TCR sequence derives from a human donor who donated a stem cell graft to a child with acute myeloid leukemia. V and J are TRBV7-6 and TRBJ1-2; 9 nucleotides line up with TRBD1. Sequencing was performed on PBMCs from the stem cell graft donor, taken from the stem cell graft. CDR3 bases: TGTGCCAGCAGCTTAGACGGGACAGGGAGGGTTTCTGGCTACACCTTC. Amino acids: CASSLDGTGRVSGYTF.